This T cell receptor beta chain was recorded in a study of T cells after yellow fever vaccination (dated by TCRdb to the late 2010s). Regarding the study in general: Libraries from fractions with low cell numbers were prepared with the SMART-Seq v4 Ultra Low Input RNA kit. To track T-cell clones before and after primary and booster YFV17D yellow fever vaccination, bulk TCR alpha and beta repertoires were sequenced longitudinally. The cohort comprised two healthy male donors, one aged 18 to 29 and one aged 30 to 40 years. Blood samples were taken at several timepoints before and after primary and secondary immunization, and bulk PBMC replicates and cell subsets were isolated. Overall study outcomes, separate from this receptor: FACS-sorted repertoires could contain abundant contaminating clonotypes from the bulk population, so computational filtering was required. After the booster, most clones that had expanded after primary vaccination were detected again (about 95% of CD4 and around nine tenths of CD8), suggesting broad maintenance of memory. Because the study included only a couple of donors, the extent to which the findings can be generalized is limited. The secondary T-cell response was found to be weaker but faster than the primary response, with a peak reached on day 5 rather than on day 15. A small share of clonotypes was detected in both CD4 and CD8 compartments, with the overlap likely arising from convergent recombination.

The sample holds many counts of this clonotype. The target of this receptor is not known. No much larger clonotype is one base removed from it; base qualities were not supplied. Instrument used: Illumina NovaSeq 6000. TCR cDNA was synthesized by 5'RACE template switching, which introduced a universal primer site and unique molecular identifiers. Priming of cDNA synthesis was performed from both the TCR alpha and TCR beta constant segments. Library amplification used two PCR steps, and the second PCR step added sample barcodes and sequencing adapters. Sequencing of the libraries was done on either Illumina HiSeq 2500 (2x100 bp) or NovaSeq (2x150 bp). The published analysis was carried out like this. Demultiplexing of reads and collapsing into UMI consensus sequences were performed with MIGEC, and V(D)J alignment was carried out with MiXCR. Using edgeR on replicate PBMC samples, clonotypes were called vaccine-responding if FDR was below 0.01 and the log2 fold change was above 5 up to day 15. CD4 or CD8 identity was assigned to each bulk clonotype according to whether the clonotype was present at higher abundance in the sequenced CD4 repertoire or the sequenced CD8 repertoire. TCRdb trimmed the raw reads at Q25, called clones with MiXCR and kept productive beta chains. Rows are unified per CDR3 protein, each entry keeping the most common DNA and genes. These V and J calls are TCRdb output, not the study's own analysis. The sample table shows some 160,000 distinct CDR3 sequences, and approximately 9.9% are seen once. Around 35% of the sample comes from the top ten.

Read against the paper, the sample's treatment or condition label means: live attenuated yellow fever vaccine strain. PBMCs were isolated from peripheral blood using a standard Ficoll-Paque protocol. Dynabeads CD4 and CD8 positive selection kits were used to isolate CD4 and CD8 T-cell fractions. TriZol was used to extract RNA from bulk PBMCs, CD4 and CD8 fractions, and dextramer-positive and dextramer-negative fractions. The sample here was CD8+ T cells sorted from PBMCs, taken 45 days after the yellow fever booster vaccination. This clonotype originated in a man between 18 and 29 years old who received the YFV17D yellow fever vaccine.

This receptor has the CDR3 CASSLVFGQETQYF. The nucleotide sequence reads as follows: TGTGCCAGCAGCTTAGTTTTCGGGCAAGAGACCCAGTACTTC. The chain was built from TRBV11-2 and TRBJ2-5; the D segment cannot be called with confidence. The CDR3 measures 14 amino acids from cysteine to phenylalanine. Just CDR3 DNA is preserved here, 42 bases in frame from base 1. CDR1 and CDR2 (SGHAT, FQNNGV) derive from the germline V gene. V is reduced by 1 base and J by 2 bases, leaving a spacing of 8 bases between them.